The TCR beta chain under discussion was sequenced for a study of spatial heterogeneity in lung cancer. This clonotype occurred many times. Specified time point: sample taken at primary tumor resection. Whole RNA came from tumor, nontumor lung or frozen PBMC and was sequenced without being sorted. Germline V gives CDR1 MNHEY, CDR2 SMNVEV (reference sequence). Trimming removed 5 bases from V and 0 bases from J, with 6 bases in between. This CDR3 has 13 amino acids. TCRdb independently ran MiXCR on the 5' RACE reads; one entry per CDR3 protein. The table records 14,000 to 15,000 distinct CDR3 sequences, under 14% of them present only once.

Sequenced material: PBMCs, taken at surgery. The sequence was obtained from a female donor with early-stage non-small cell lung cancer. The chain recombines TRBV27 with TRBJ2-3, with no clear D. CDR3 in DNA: TGTGCCAGCAGTCTCACTAGCACAGATACGCAGTATTTT. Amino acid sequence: CASSLTSTDTQYF.